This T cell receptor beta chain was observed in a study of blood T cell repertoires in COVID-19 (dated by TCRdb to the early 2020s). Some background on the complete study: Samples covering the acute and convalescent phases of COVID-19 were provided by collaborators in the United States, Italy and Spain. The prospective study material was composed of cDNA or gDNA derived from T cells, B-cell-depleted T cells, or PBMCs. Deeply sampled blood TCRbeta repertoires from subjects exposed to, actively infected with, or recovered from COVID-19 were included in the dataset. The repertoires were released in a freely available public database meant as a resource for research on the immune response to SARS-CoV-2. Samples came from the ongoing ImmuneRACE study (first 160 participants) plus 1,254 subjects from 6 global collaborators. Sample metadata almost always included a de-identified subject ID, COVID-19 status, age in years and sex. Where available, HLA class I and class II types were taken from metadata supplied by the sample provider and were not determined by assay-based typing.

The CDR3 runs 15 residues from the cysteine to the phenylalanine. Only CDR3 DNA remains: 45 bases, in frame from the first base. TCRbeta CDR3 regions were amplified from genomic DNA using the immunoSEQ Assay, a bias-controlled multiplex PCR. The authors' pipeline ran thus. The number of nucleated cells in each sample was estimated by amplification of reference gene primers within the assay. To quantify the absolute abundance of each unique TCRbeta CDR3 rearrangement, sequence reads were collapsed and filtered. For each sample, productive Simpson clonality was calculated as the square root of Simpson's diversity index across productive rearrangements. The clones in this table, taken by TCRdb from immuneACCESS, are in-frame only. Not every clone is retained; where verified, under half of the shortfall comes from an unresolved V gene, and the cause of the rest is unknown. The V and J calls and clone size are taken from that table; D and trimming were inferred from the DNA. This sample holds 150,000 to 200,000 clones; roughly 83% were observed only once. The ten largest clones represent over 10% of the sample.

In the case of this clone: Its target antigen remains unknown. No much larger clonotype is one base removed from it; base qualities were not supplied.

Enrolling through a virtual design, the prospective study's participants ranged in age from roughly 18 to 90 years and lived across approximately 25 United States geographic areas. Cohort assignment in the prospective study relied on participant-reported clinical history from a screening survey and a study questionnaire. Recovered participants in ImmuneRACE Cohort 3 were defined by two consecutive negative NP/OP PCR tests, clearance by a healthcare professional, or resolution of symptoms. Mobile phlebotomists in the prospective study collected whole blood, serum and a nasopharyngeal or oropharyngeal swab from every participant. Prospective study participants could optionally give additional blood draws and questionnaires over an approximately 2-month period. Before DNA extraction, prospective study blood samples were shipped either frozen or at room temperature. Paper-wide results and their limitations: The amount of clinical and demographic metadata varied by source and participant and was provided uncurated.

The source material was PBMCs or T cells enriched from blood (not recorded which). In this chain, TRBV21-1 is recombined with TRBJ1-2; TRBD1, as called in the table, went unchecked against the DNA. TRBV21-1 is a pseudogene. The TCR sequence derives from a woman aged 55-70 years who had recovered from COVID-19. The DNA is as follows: TGTGCCAGCAGCAATCCCCACAGGGGGAACTATGGCTACACCTTC. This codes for CASSNPHRGNYGYTF.